These 16 T cell receptor beta chains were sequenced from one sample in a study of vaccination effects on CD4 cells after COVID-19. Viral peptide pool expansion of antigen-specific CD4+ T cells preceded sequencing in the ViraFEST assay. Culturing for about ten days preceded CD4+ T cell isolation. Each participant received a vaccine that was either BNT162b2 or mRNA-1273, given as two doses. For these TCRs, the target antigens are not known. The data were produced by immunoSEQ multiplex PCR, yet TCRdb's version contains in-frame clones alone and is incomplete. The table has about 60,000 clones, about 78% seen once. The sequences come from CD4+ T cells from PBMCs cultured with HCoV-OC43 spike peptides, collected after COVID-19 vaccination. Described subset: HCoV-OC43 spike overlapping peptide pool stimulation. The receptors come from a human donor who received a COVID-19 vaccine.

This clone was counted only a few times. This rearrangement joins TRBV5-1 to TRBJ1-2; maybe TRBD1 (5 bases). The germline CDR1 and CDR2 sequences are SGHRS and YFSETQ. The length of the CDR3 is 13 residues. Trimming pared 0 bases from V and 5 bases from J, leaving 8 bases between. The CDR3 DNA reads as TGCGCCAGCAGCTTGGAAGGGGATTATGGCTACACCTTC. This translates into CASSLEGDYGYTF.

The chain joins TRBV2 to TRBJ2-3; TRBD1 might be the D (6 bases). Trimming removed 0 bases from V and 3 bases from J, with 7 bases in between. Germline values: CDR1 SNHLY, CDR2 FYNNEI. The CDR3 contains 14 residues. CDR3 region: CASSEADRTDTQYF. The CDR3 bases are TGTGCCAGCAGTGAAGCCGACAGGACAGATACGCAGTATTTT.

This rearrangement joins TRBV19 to TRBJ1-5; 8 nucleotides line up with TRBD1. The germline CDR1 and CDR2 sequences are LNHDA and SQIVND (reference sequence). V was pared by 5 bases and J by 7 bases, with 10 bases of the junction left unmatched. This CDR3 comprises 15 residues. The CDR3: CASSPDRVPTQPQHF. Written as DNA, the CDR3 is TGTGCCAGTAGTCCGGACAGGGTTCCGACCCAGCCCCAGCATTTT.

The J gene is TRBJ2-3, the V gene TRBV9; perhaps D is TRBD1 or TRBD2 (5 bases each). The V gene lost 4 bases and the J gene lost 0 bases, with 12 bases spanning the gap. This CDR3 spans 15 amino acids. Germline CDR1 is SGDLS and CDR2 is YYNGEE. The CDR3 is CASSPWGRSTDTQYF. The DNA of the CDR3 is TGTGCCAGCAGCCCCTGGGGGAGAAGCACAGATACGCAGTATTTT.

This clone was seen more than once but under ten times. The chain employs TRBV19 and TRBJ1-4; no clear D. Trimming took off 3 bases at V and 0 bases at J, with 11 bases between the two ends. CDR1 is LNHDA, CDR2 SQIVND, per germline (reference sequence). This CDR3 has 16 residues. The CDR3 nucleotides read TGTGCCAGTAGTATGGGCGACGGGTCAACTAATGAAAAACTGTTTTTT. Translation: CASSMGDGSTNEKLFF.

The chain joins TRBV19 to TRBJ1-2; 10 nucleotides line up with TRBD1. Germline CDR1 LNHDA, CDR2 SQIVND (reference sequence). V shed 5 bases, J shed 5 bases, and the junction held 8 bases outside the gene matches. This CDR3 contains 15 residues. The CDR3 DNA reads TGTGCCAGTAGTTTCCAGGACAGGGGGGGGTATGGCTACACCTTC. This gives the protein CASSFQDRGGYGYTF.

This chain joins TRBV6-5 and TRBJ2-1; D ambiguous. Germline V gives CDR1 MNHEY, CDR2 SVGAGI. Trimming took off 7 bases at V and 3 bases at J, with 16 bases between the two ends. CDR3 length equals 15 residues. CDR3 nucleotide sequence: TGTGCCAGCACCAAAGATAGAGGCTACTACAATGAGCAGTTCTTC. It encodes CASTKDRGYYNEQFF.

The chain joins TRBV6-5 to TRBJ2-3; 11 bases match TRBD2. Germline V gene sequence: CDR1 MNHEY, CDR2 SVGAGI. With 2 bases clipped from V and 6 bases from J, the junction kept 4 bases outside the gene matches. The CDR3 sequence is 15 residues long. The CDR3 DNA is TGTGCCAGCAGTTACGGGACTAGCGGAGGGGATACGCAGTATTTT. As protein: CASSYGTSGGDTQYF.

Only one count was recorded for this clone. V gene TRBV24-1 combines with J gene TRBJ1-2; unclear D gene. Germline V gene data show CDR1 as KGHDR and CDR2 as SFDVKD. CDR3 length: 12 amino acids. V shed 1 base and J shed 11 bases, with 10 bases lying between them. The CDR3 sequence is CATSDFSERYTF. Here the CDR3 DNA reads TGTGCCACCAGTGATTTTTCGGAGAGATACACCTTC.

This clone has just a few counts. The V gene is TRBV4-2, the J gene TRBJ1-5, with 8 bases that match TRBD1. The junction had 5 bases not matched to a gene; V was cut back by 4 bases and J by 0 bases. Germline V lookup: CDR1 LGHNA, CDR2 YNFKEQ. The CDR3 has 16 residues. CDR3 nucleotides: TGTGCCAGCAGCCCGGACAGGGACTATAGCAATCAGCCCCAGCATTTT. Its translation is CASSPDRDYSNQPQHF.

V and J are TRBV12-5 and TRBJ1-3, with D unclear. The CDR3 covers 15 residues. Trimming pared 2 bases from V and 0 bases from J, leaving 8 bases between. CDR1 LGHNT and CDR2 FRNRAP come from the germline V gene. The CDR3 region is CASGLMGFSGNTIYF. In DNA form, the CDR3 reads TGTGCTAGTGGTTTGATGGGGTTCTCTGGAAACACCATATATTTT.

The V call is TRBV24-1, the J call TRBJ2-1; no clear D. The germline CDR1 and CDR2 sequences are KGHDR and SFDVKD. This CDR3 region has 12 residues. V was shortened by 8 bases and J by 4 bases, with 8 bases between the two germline ends. The CDR3 here is CATIDFYNEQFF. DNA of the CDR3: TGTGCCACCATAGACTTTTACAATGAGCAGTTCTTC.

V is TRBV7-2 and J is TRBJ1-2, with D uncertain. Looked up from germline, CDR1 is SGHTA and CDR2 is FQGNSA. The CDR3 contains 12 residues. Trimming pared 0 bases from V and 9 bases from J, leaving 8 bases between. The CDR3 DNA reads as TGTGCCAGCAGCTTAGCGAAGTTGAGCTACACCTTC. It translates to CASSLAKLSYTF. Full variable domain (remainder filled in from reference TRBV7-2 and TRBJ1-2): GAGVSQSPSNKVTEKGKDVELRCDPISGHTALYWYRQSLGQGLEFLIYFQGNSAPDKSGLPSDRFSAERTGGSVSTLTIQRTQQEDSAVYLCASSLAKLSYTFGSGTRLTVV.

This chain uses TRBV19 with TRBJ2-3, with no clear D. Germline V gives CDR1 LNHDA, CDR2 SQIVND (reference sequence). CDR3 length: 15 amino acids. V was shortened by 7 bases and J by 2 bases, with 16 bases between the two germline ends. The CDR3 protein is CASKEGRKITDTQYF. In DNA form, the CDR3 reads TGTGCCAGTAAGGAAGGTCGGAAGATCACAGATACGCAGTATTTT.

The chain carries TRBV7-9 and TRBJ1-1; 8 bases map to TRBD1. Germline CDR1 SEHNR, CDR2 FQNEAQ (reference sequence). CDR3 length: 14 residues. With V trimmed by 5 bases and J by 1 base, 3 bases remained unmatched. CDR3 region: CASSHGQGNTEAFF. The CDR3 region has the DNA TGTGCCAGCAGCCACGGACAGGGGAACACTGAAGCTTTCTTT.

J is TRBJ2-6 and V is TRBV5-4, with a tentative D call TRBD1 (6 bases). Germline V gene lookup returns CDR1 SGHNT and CDR2 YYREEE (reference sequence). The CDR3 sequence is 16 residues long. V lost 4 bases, J lost 2 bases, and 13 bases lay in between. As DNA, the CDR3 is TGTGCCAGCAGCCATACAGGGAAGGCTGGGGCCAACGTCCTGACTTTC. Its translation: CASSHTGKAGANVLTF.